Below are 12 T cell receptor beta chains sequenced from a single sample in a study of shared clonotypes between healthy human individuals. Profiling relied on immunoSEQ multiplex PCR, and the TCRdb table lists in-frame clones only, not all of them. The table includes 550,000 to 850,000 clones, around 70% detected once. The specimen sequenced was memory CD4+ T cells sorted from blood. Subset in this sample: CD45RA-negative fraction. The receptors derive from a woman younger than 45 in good health.

CDR3 amino acids: CASSLIYDSYNEQFF. In DNA form, the CDR3 reads TGTGCCAGCAGCTTAATATATGACTCCTACAATGAGCAGTTCTTC. The chain joins TRBV7-2 to TRBJ2-1, with no clear D. CDR1 SGHTA and CDR2 FQGNSA come from the germline V gene. V shed 2 bases and J shed 0 bases, with 8 bases lying between them. The CDR3 runs to 15 residues.

The CDR3 loop is CSVTPGPSYEQYF. In nucleotides, the CDR3 is TGCAGCGTAACTCCTGGGCCATCCTACGAGCAGTACTTC. The chain uses TRBV29-1 and TRBJ2-7; D is undetermined. The CDR3 is 13 amino acids. Germline values: CDR1 SQVTM, CDR2 ANQGSEA. Trimming removed 6 bases at V and 1 base at J, with 13 bases between.

This chain joins TRBV28 and TRBJ2-3, with 8 bases matching TRBD2. Germline V gene lookup returns CDR1 MDHEN and CDR2 SYDVKM. CDR3 length equals 14 residues. J gave up 2 bases and V 5 bases, and 3 bases lay outside the gene matches. CDR3 protein: CASSQAGVTDTQYF. CDR3 coding DNA: TGTGCCAGCAGTCAAGCGGGGGTCACAGATACGCAGTATTTT.

This rearrangement joins TRBV29-1 to TRBJ1-2; no clear D gene. Germline CDR1 is SQVTM and CDR2 is ANQGSEA. There are 9 residues in the CDR3. Deletions cut 6 bases from V and 6 bases from J, with 5 bases between. In DNA form, the CDR3 reads TGCAGCGTCGGGGATGGCTACACCTTC. It is translated as CSVGDGYTF.

This chain links TRBV7-2 with TRBJ2-3; D not resolved. The CDR3 consists of 14 residues. Germline values: CDR1 SGHTA, CDR2 FQGNSA. The V end was cut by 0 bases, the J end by 4 bases, with 8 bases between. The CDR3 DNA is TGTGCCAGCAGCTTAGCTTGGGGTTCAGATACGCAGTATTTT. This encodes CASSLAWGSDTQYF.

In this sample, this clone turned up a few times. The chain is built from TRBV25-1 and TRBJ1-3; no clear D. The CDR3 contains 16 residues. In germline, CDR1 is MGHDK, CDR2 SYGVNS. V shed 3 bases and J shed 4 bases, with 16 bases lying between them. The CDR3 nucleotides read TGTGCCAGCAGTGACCAACGGGTCGTGCGGGGAAACACCATATATTTT. Its translation is CASSDQRVVRGNTIYF.

This clone was picked up a small number of times. This sequence joins TRBV5-5 and TRBJ2-5, with TRBD2 matching over 11 bases. With V trimmed by 5 bases and J by 7 bases, 10 bases remained unmatched. Germline lookup yields CDR1 SGHKS and CDR2 YYEKEE (reference sequence). The CDR3 is made up of 15 amino acids. The chain's CDR3 is CASSEGGLAGGTQYF. The CDR3 region has the DNA TGTGCCAGCAGTGAGGGGGGTCTAGCGGGAGGGACCCAGTACTTC.

DNA for the CDR3: TGTGCCAGCAGCCAGATGACAGGGAACTATGGCTACACCTTC. Residues: CASSQMTGNYGYTF. The rearrangement joins TRBV28 to TRBJ1-2, with 7 positions matching TRBD1. Germline V gene lookup returns CDR1 MDHEN and CDR2 SYDVKM. This CDR3 is 14 amino acids long. With 6 bases clipped from V and 2 bases from J, the junction kept 6 bases outside the gene matches.

To note about this clone: This CDR3 is also generated by other DNA sequences in the sample. The chain's CDR3 is CASSGTEDQPQHF. Here the CDR3 DNA reads TGTGCCAGTTCCGGGACAGAAGACCAGCCCCAGCATTTT. The chain recombines TRBV19 with TRBJ1-5; 7 positions match TRBD1. From germline, CDR1 is LNHDA and CDR2 SQIVND (reference sequence). The V gene end was trimmed by 8 bases and the J gene end by 7 bases; junction bases not matched to a gene: 8. The CDR3 consists of 13 residues.

This clone was seen a few times. The CDR3: CASISDRGHSNQPQHF. The CDR3 DNA is TGTGCCAGCATTTCCGACAGGGGACATAGCAATCAGCCCCAGCATTTT. The V call is TRBV28, the J call TRBJ1-5, with 8 bases that match TRBD1. From germline, CDR1 is MDHEN and CDR2 SYDVKM. The CDR3 loop spans 16 amino acids. V was clipped by 7 bases and J by 0 bases; unmatched bases: 8.

V and J are TRBV29-1 and TRBJ2-7; TRBD1 matches at 10 bases. The V gene's germline CDR1 is SQVTM and CDR2 ANQGSEA. After removal of 8 bases from V and 5 bases from J, the junction contained 6 bases not matched to a gene. The CDR3 covers 12 residues. CDR3 sequence: CSSGGTGDEQYF. DNA for the CDR3: TGCAGCTCCGGAGGGACAGGGGACGAGCAGTACTTC.

This sequence joins TRBV6-1 and TRBJ2-7, with 9 bases identical to TRBD1. With V trimmed by 10 bases and J by 6 bases, 16 bases remained unmatched. Germline CDR1 is MNHNS and CDR2 is SASEGT. The CDR3 spans 15 residues. CDR3 region: CATTARTGVSGEQYF. CDR3 in DNA: TGTGCCACCACCGCGAGGACAGGGGTTTCCGGCGAGCAGTACTTC.